Reported below is one T cell receptor beta chain. Its specificity is unknown. Template switching, a step in the protocol, added a universal primer site, and cDNA carried unique molecular identifiers. TCRdb ran MiXCR on the 5' RACE reads and lists one entry per CDR3 protein. The sample has some 1,600,000 distinct CDR3 sequences, roughly 35% seen once; the top ten hold roughly 0.3%. The sample is drawn from a study of identical twins. The study, taken as a whole, reports: Memory repertoires lacked the insertion deficit that abundant cord blood beta clonotypes showed. Twins shared out-of-frame alpha sequences with excess low generation probability.

The CDR3 runs to 16 residues. Germline CDR1 reads LGHDT; CDR2 reads YNNKEL (reference sequence). The V gene end was trimmed by 6 bases and the J gene end by 6 bases; junction bases not matched to a gene: 11. The clonotype was recovered from a newborn girl in good health. The specimen was cord blood. This chain links TRBV3-1 with TRBJ2-4; TRBD2 matches at 10 bases. This CDR3 reads CASSRAGGAPRNIQYF. The CDR3 DNA follows: TGTGCCAGCAGTCGAGCGGGAGGGGCCCCCCGAAACATTCAGTACTTC.